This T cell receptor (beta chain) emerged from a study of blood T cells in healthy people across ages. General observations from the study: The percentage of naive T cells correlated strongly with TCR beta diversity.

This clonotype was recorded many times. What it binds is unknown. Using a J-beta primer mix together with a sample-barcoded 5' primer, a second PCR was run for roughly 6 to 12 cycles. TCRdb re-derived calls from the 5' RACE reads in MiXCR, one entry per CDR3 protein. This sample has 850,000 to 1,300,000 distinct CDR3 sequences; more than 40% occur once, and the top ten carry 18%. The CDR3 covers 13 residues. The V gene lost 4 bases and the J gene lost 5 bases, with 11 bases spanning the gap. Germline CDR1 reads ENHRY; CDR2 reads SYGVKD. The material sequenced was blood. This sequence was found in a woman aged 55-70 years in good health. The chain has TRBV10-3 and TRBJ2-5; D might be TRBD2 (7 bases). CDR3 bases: TGTGCCATCAGTGGAGGGGGGGGCGAGACCCAGTACTTC. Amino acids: CAISGGGGETQYF.